Included here is one T cell receptor (beta chain) sequence, with context. This entry belongs to a study of T cell changes during pregnancy in multiple sclerosis. The CDR3 loop spans 13 amino acids. V dropped 11 bases and J dropped 1 base, with 14 bases sitting between them. CDR1 and CDR2 (germline): MNHNY, SVGAGI (reference sequence). The table came from immunoSEQ multiplex PCR; TCRdb's copy has only in-frame clones and leaves some out. The sample has 30,000 to 35,000 clones, less than 90% seen once. The chain combines TRBV6-6 with TRBJ1-2; no clear D gene. The TCR sequence derives from a female donor with multiple sclerosis, enrolled in a pregnancy study. Sequences were derived from CD8+ T cells from peripheral blood mononuclear cells, sampled before pregnancy. CDR3 sequence: CAGYAGNNYGYTF. The CDR3 DNA reads as TGTGCCGGATACGCCGGGAATAACTATGGCTACACCTTC.